This T cell receptor beta chain originates from a study of regulatory T cells in long-lasting Graves disease. Overall study: Persistent cases were those of Graves' disease that involved over 5 years of antithyroid drugs with positive TSH receptor antibodies.

CDR3 length: 15 residues. The V end was cut by 5 bases, the J end by 2 bases, with 14 bases between. Germline assignment: CDR1 MNHEY and CDR2 SVGEGT. Construction of the TCR beta libraries employed iRepertoire HTBI primers in conjunction with Arm-PCR of CDR3 regions. TCRdb re-called the multiplex PCR reads with MiXCR, one entry per CDR3 protein. The sample has about 450,000 distinct CDR3 sequences, about a quarter seen once. Indicated time point: persistent/refractory GD, antithyroid drugs over 5 years with positive TRAb. The TCR library used RNA extracted from PBMCs. The chain recombines TRBV6-2 or TRBV6-3 with TRBJ2-3; possible D gene TRBD2, 7 bases. The input for sequencing was peripheral blood mononuclear cells (PBMCs), taken when the disease was refractory, from a patient treated with antithyroid drugs. This receptor was taken from a female donor with Graves disease. The CDR3: CASSEAGHHTDTQYF. The CDR3 nucleotides read TGTGCCAGCAGTGAAGCGGGACACCACACAGATACGCAGTATTTT.